Below, one T cell receptor (beta chain) is given with its context. Its antigen is not known. This record belongs to a study of T cells in Graves' hyperthyroidism and ophthalmopathy. Study context: Prior to any treatment, at the point of initial diagnosis, peripheral blood was collected. Study-wide results and caveats: Most thyroid-expanded clonotypes above 0.001 were also found in blood.

The CDR3 contains 15 residues. V lost 5 bases and J lost 7; bases outside the gene matches: 8. Germline V lookup: CDR1 LNHDA, CDR2 SQIVND (reference sequence). The study enrolled patients aged 18 to 65 with newly diagnosed hyperthyroidism of under 2 months' duration. Thyroid ultrasound, orbital computed tomography, clinical symptoms, and serum thyroxine and TRAb underpinned diagnoses. Regions amplified from RNA transcripts were the TCR beta CDR3 regions. An initial round of RT-PCR targeting the TCR CDR3 relied on the HTBI primer set. MiXCR was run by TCRdb on the multiplex PCR reads, yielding one entry per CDR3 protein. The table has roughly 160,000 distinct CDR3 sequences, around 8.9% seen once.

The V call is TRBV19, the J call TRBJ2-1; 10 positions match TRBD1. The receptor comes from a young woman with Graves' hyperthyroidism that later progressed to Graves' ophthalmopathy. Sequenced input: blood. The CDR3 nucleotides are TGTGCCAGTAGTGATGACAGGGGGCTCCAGAATGAGCAGTTCTTC. This gives the protein CASSDDRGLQNEQFF.